The clone carrying this T cell receptor beta chain was counted ten times or more. What it binds is not known. The data are from a study of identical twins. Findings and limits, study-wide: Out-of-frame alpha sequences common to twins exhibited an excess of low generation probability.

This CDR3 is built from 14 residues. V shed 3 bases and J 5 bases; nucleotides not matched to a gene: 4. The germline CDR1 and CDR2 sequences are MRHNA and SNTAGT. MiXCR, applied by TCRdb to the 5' RACE reads, yields one record per CDR3 protein. The profile shows under 900,000 distinct CDR3 sequences, approximately 18% of them singletons. The same data also went into a second study, on T cells expressing NK-cell markers. That source notes: Researchers got TCR beta repertoires out of sorted CD3+CD56+NKG2C+, CD3+CD56+NKG2C- and CD3+CD56-NKG2C+ T cells. The authors applied an anti-gamma-delta TCR antibody in several experiments, and it restricted sorting to alpha-beta TCR T cells. Among several donors, these clonotypes also ranked first in the CD3+CD56-NKG2C+ fraction.

The sequenced material came from PBMCs. The receptor's source is a young woman in good health. The chain combines TRBV6-4 with TRBJ2-3; 8 bases fit TRBD2. The CDR3 region is CASSERGDIDTQYF. The DNA for the CDR3 is TGTGCCAGCAGTGAGCGGGGGGACATAGATACGCAGTATTTT.